This entry concerns a single T cell receptor beta chain. This entry comes from a study of blood T cell repertoires in COVID-19. Profiled with immunoSEQ multiplex PCR; TCRdb holds only in-frame clones, not every one. The data show about 230,000 clones, with about 87% seen just once and roughly 2.3% held by the top ten. There are 15 residues in the CDR3. The germline gives CDR1 MNHEY, CDR2 SVGAGI. The V gene end was trimmed by 5 bases and the J gene end by 10 bases; junction bases not matched to a gene: 11. The J gene is TRBJ1-6, the V gene TRBV6-5, with 7 bases fitting TRBD1. This sequence was found in a woman aged 40-49 years with acute COVID-19. Sequenced input: PBMCs or T cells enriched from blood (not recorded which). The CDR3 loop reads CASSRSQGVGSPLHF. The CDR3 nucleotides are TGTGCCAGCAGTCGAAGCCAGGGGGTGGGATCACCCCTCCACTTT.